This T cell receptor (beta chain) was retrieved from a study of shared clonotypes between healthy human individuals. Study conclusions and caveats: In a few donors, around 5% of naive CD4 clonotypes appeared in common.

Evenly divided among several immunoSEQ plates was the genomic DNA of each subset. The protocol was immunoSEQ multiplex PCR, while the TCRdb copy is restricted to in-frame clones and leaves out a portion. The sample includes 2 million to 2.5 million clones, about 94% of them seen just once. Comment on this clone: Its antigen remains unidentified. Other DNA sequences in this specimen translate into the identical CDR3.

Sequenced: naive CD4+ T cells sorted from blood. Documented subset: CD45RA+ positively selected. The sequence came from a man younger than 35 in good health.

The CDR3 DNA is TGTGCCAGCAGCTCTAGCGGGGGGAGCACAGATACGCAGTATTTT. Amino acid sequence: CASSSSGGSTDTQYF. The genes are TRBV7-2 and TRBJ2-3, with 11 bases that match TRBD2. The germline CDR1 and CDR2 sequences are SGHTA and FQGNSA. The CDR3 covers 15 residues. V trimming: 4 bases; J trimming: 0 bases; junction bases outside the gene matches: 0. The full variable domain, rest sourced from reference TRBV7-2 and TRBJ2-3, is GAGVSQSPSNKVTEKGKDVELRCDPISGHTALYWYRQSLGQGLEFLIYFQGNSAPDKSGLPSDRFSAERTGGSVSTLTIQRTQQEDSAVYLCASSSSGGSTDTQYFGPGTRLTVL.